The rows below give T cell receptor beta chains drawn from one sample of a study of stem cell transplantation in POMP-related autoinflammatory disease. TCRdb's copy holds only in-frame clones and misses some; the assay was immunoSEQ multiplex PCR. The sample has about 9,900 clones, about 76% seen once. The sequencing here drew on CD4+ T cells from PBMCs, taken after stem cell transplantation. The receptors here all came from a human patient with POMP-related autoinflammation and immune dysregulation (PRAID). These T cells may partly come from the graft donor. Both conserved end residues are trimmed from each CDR3.

>13|TRBV7-9
ASSPKSSGANVLT
>15|TRBV5-6
ASSSTAGTNSGNTIY
>12|TRBV7-8
ASSLAELTYEQY
>9|TRBV5-1
ASSFRETQY
>14|TRBV3-1/TRBV3-2
ASSQALAGETDTQY
>12|TRBV7-9
ASSLAGAVGELF
>14|TRBV5-5
ASSRFAGSVGETQY
>13|TRBV11-3
ASRPGLAVTDTQY
>13|TRBV3-1/TRBV3-2
ASSQGTGVNYGYT
>15|TRBV19
ASSIWPPRRVNTEAF
>11|TRBV6-5
ASSSPMGREQY
>10|TRBV6-5
ASRGQGTGYT
>12|TRBV28
ASSSLQGNYGYT
>12|TRBV18
ASSPSHANTEAF
>12|TRBV6-5
ASRGGQDTYEQY
>12|TRBV30
ACHRQGGNTEAF
>15|TRBV19
ASSIMTSGSRTDTQY
>13|TRBV18
ASSPPGGVSGEQY
>11|TRBV30
AWIPQQREGQY
>13|TRBV19
ASRAAASGVGELF
>12|TRBV11-3
ASSFTGKHYGYT
>11|TRBV10-2
ASRDRGQNTIY
>11|TRBV3-1/TRBV3-2
ASSSPPYNEQF
>14|TRBV30
AWNSGVAGAPDTQY
>9|TRBV29-1
SVESGLGQY